This is a list of T cell receptor beta chains from one sample in a study of blood T cells in healthy people across ages. TCRdb fed the 5' RACE reads into MiXCR, producing one record per CDR3 protein. This sample has more than 1.4 million distinct CDR3 sequences; 35% to 45% occur once, and the top ten carry approximately 7.9%. Sample: blood. All receptors come from a woman aged 18 to 35 in good health. The CDR3 runs from the conserved cysteine through the conserved F or W. Fields, in order: V gene, clone size, J gene, D gene, CDR3 protein, CDR3 DNA. The D gene is left open where the match is weak. Clone size appears in some rows only: once, few, many, or a class for an expanded clone.

TRBV7-6	-	TRBJ2-7	-	CASSLSPLPGQLSYEQYF	TGTGCCAGCAGCTTATCACCCCTCCCCGGACAGCTCTCCTACGAGCAGTACTTC
TRBV30	few	TRBJ2-3	-	CAWRRMSTDTQYF	TGTGCCTGGAGAAGAATGAGCACAGATACGCAGTATTTT
TRBV5-1	many	TRBJ2-1	-	CASSLVGNSYNEQFF	TGTGCCAGCAGCTTAGTAGGCAACTCCTACAATGAGCAGTTCTTC
TRBV6-5	once	TRBJ2-1	TRBD2	CASRNAGGNEQFF	TGTGCCAGCAGAAACGCGGGAGGGAATGAGCAGTTCTTC
TRBV9	-	TRBJ2-1	-	CASSVGALSRYNEQFF	TGTGCCAGCAGCGTAGGCGCATTAAGTCGCTACAATGAGCAGTTCTTC
TRBV20-1	-	TRBJ1-2	-	CSARDPSLTMIYTF	TGCAGTGCTAGAGATCCCAGTCTCACTATGATCTACACCTTC
TRBV3-1	-	TRBJ1-6	-	CASSPQGNNSPLHF	TGTGCCAGCAGCCCCCAGGGAAATAATTCACCCCTCCACTTT
TRBV29-1	few	TRBJ1-5	-	CSVGGALSNQPQHF	TGCAGCGTGGGGGGGGCCCTTAGCAATCAGCCCCAGCATTTT
TRBV6-5	few	TRBJ1-6	-	CASSSLERVENSPLHF	TGTGCCAGCAGTTCCCTAGAACGGGTCGAAAATTCACCCCTCCACTTT
TRBV20-1	-	TRBJ2-1	TRBD2	CSARDITSGRASMGEQFF	TGCAGTGCTAGAGATATCACTAGCGGGAGGGCCAGTATGGGTGAGCAGTTCTTC
TRBV3-1	-	TRBJ2-3	TRBD2	CASSPVWSERETDTQYF	TGTGCCAGCAGCCCCGTTTGGAGCGAGCGGGAGACAGATACGCAGTATTTT
TRBV21-1	-	TRBJ1-2	-	CASSNEDRQGYGYTF	TGTGCCAGCAGCAATGAGGACAGGCAGGGATATGGCTACACCTTC
TRBV27	few	TRBJ2-1	TRBD2	CASSPRVMTSGGNEQFF	TGTGCCAGCAGCCCAAGGGTAATGACTAGCGGGGGTAATGAGCAGTTCTTC
TRBV4-1	few	TRBJ1-2	-	CASSQELGAGNYGYTF	TGCGCCAGCAGCCAAGAATTGGGGGCGGGGAACTATGGCTACACCTTC
TRBV28	-	TRBJ2-5	-	CASSTVRQQYF	TGTGCCAGCAGTACGGTGAGGCAACAGTACTTC
TRBV28	-	TRBJ2-7	TRBD2	CASRSGVPAYEQYF	TGTGCCAGCAGGAGCGGGGTACCTGCCTACGAGCAGTACTTC
TRBV9	few	TRBJ2-7	-	CASGGGLSYNEQYF	TGTGCCAGCGGTGGGGGCCTTTCCTACAATGAGCAGTACTTC
TRBV2	-	TRBJ2-1	TRBD2	CASSEAGGSMRNEQFF	TGTGCCAGCAGTGAAGCAGGCGGGAGTATGCGCAATGAGCAGTTCTTC
TRBV7-2	-	TRBJ2-7	TRBD2	CASSPRGGSYTYEQYF	TGTGCCAGCAGCCCCCGGGGCGGGAGCTACACCTACGAGCAGTACTTC
TRBV6-6	-	TRBJ2-7	TRBD2	CASRLAGVSVEQYF	TGTGCCAGCAGACTAGCGGGAGTTTCAGTCGAGCAGTACTTC
TRBV6-1	-	TRBJ2-5	TRBD1	CASRTDRVTETQYF	TGTGCCAGCAGGACCGACAGGGTAACGGAGACCCAGTACTTC
TRBV2	once	TRBJ1-5	-	CASVRQENQPQHF	TGTGCCAGCGTCCGACAGGAAAATCAGCCCCAGCATTTT
TRBV20-1	-	TRBJ2-1	TRBD2	CSASRLAGGHEQFF	TGCAGTGCTAGTCGGCTAGCGGGAGGGCATGAGCAGTTCTTC
TRBV5-1	-	TRBJ2-3	-	CASSFIPKGGTDTQYF	TGCGCCAGCAGCTTTATTCCCAAAGGAGGCACAGATACGCAGTATTTT
TRBV30	-	TRBJ2-3	TRBD2	CAWSWFRTSGGRTDTQYF	TGTGCCTGGAGTTGGTTCCGGACTAGCGGGGGACGCACAGATACGCAGTATTTT
TRBV20-1	-	TRBJ2-3	TRBD2	CSAPLGSGSGPDTQYF	TGCAGTGCCCCTCTGGGTAGCGGGAGCGGGCCAGATACGCAGTATTTT
TRBV7-9	-	TRBJ2-1	TRBD2	CASPPTRLAGVSYNEQFF	TGTGCCAGCCCCCCCACCCGACTAGCGGGAGTTTCCTACAATGAGCAGTTCTTC
TRBV20-1	few	TRBJ2-1	TRBD2	CSAKLAGGVNEQFF	TGCAGTGCAAAACTAGCGGGAGGAGTCAATGAGCAGTTCTTC
TRBV27	few	TRBJ2-3	TRBD2	CASSPTGTSAGHTQYF	TGTGCCAGCAGTCCTACCGGGACTAGCGCGGGGCATACGCAGTATTTT
TRBV10-3	-	TRBJ2-7	TRBD1	CAISDKDRGVGYEQYF	TGTGCCATCAGTGATAAGGACAGGGGGGTTGGTTACGAGCAGTACTTC
TRBV19	-	TRBJ1-6	-	CASSIADDWQGNSPLHF	TGTGCCAGTAGTATTGCGGATGATTGGCAGGGAAATTCACCCCTCCACTTT
TRBV12-3/TRBV12-4	-	TRBJ1-5	TRBD1	CASQTGEQPQHF	TGTGCCAGCCAGACAGGGGAACAGCCCCAGCATTTT
TRBV28	-	TRBJ2-7	-	CASSLGVYYSYEQYF	TGTGCCAGCAGTTTAGGAGTATACTACTCCTACGAGCAGTACTTC
TRBV29-1	-	TRBJ1-2	TRBD1	CSGGQAYGGYGYTF	TGCAGCGGGGGACAGGCCTACGGTGGGTATGGCTACACCTTC
TRBV2	few	TRBJ2-7	-	CASRDKLYEQYF	TGTGCCAGCCGGGACAAACTCTACGAGCAGTACTTC
TRBV19	-	TRBJ2-7	-	CASSVGRNPTEQYF	TGTGCCAGTAGTGTTGGGAGGAACCCTACTGAGCAGTACTTC
TRBV20-1	-	TRBJ2-1	TRBD2	CSGTSNNEQFF	TGCAGTGGGACTAGCAACAATGAGCAGTTCTTC
TRBV6-1	few	TRBJ1-5	-	CASSEGVWRNQPQHF	TGTGCCAGCAGTGAAGGGGTTTGGAGGAATCAGCCCCAGCATTTT
TRBV20-1	-	TRBJ2-7	-	CSVGGVSSYEQYF	TGCAGTGTTGGGGGCGTTAGCTCCTACGAGCAGTACTTC
TRBV10-3	-	TRBJ2-1	TRBD2	CAITGGLADNEQFF	TGTGCCATCACCGGTGGACTAGCCGACAATGAGCAGTTCTTC
TRBV4-1	few	TRBJ1-2	-	CASSAQGLPPSSYGYTF	TGCGCCAGCAGCGCTCAGGGTCTTCCCCCCTCGTCCTATGGCTACACCTTC
TRBV20-1	-	TRBJ2-4	-	CSVRRGLEAKNIQYF	TGCAGTGTTCGCAGGGGTCTGGAGGCCAAAAACATTCAGTACTTC
TRBV9	-	TRBJ1-2	TRBD1	CASSVAGQGVYGYTF	TGTGCCAGCAGCGTAGCGGGACAGGGAGTTTATGGCTACACCTTC
TRBV5-1	-	TRBJ2-7	-	CASSLEQPAGDQYF	TGCGCCAGCAGCTTGGAACAGCCAGCAGGGGACCAGTACTTC
TRBV9	-	TRBJ2-7	-	CAGSVTTGEQYF	TGTGCCGGCAGCGTAACGACAGGCGAGCAGTACTTC
TRBV7-9	-	TRBJ2-7	TRBD2	CASSLGSGSDYNEQYF	TGTGCCAGCAGCTTAGGGAGCGGGAGTGACTACAATGAGCAGTACTTC
TRBV9	-	TRBJ1-2	-	CASSVAPEYGYTF	TGTGCCAGCAGCGTAGCTCCCGAATATGGCTACACCTTC
TRBV5-1	-	TRBJ2-3	TRBD2	CASSSSSGRWTDMQYF	TGCGCCAGCAGCTCCTCTAGCGGGAGGTGGACAGATATGCAGTATTTT
TRBV7-9	few	TRBJ2-2	-	CASSWGESNTGELFF	TGTGCCAGCAGCTGGGGGGAATCGAACACCGGGGAGCTGTTTTTT
TRBV6-5	few	TRBJ2-3	-	CASSYSPGVTDTQYF	TGTGCCAGCAGTTACTCGCCAGGGGTCACAGATACGCAGTATTTT
TRBV5-6	-	TRBJ2-4	-	CASSLGQVQNIQYF	TGTGCCAGCAGCTTGGGACAGGTACAAAACATTCAGTACTTC
TRBV30	once	TRBJ1-1	TRBD1	CAWSRGALNTEAFF	TGTGCCTGGAGCAGGGGGGCATTGAACACTGAAGCTTTCTTT
TRBV27	few	TRBJ1-6	-	CASSYPATNSPLHF	TGTGCCAGCAGTTACCCGGCGACAAATTCACCCCTCCACTTT
TRBV11-2	-	TRBJ2-3	-	CASSPEAWGTDTQYF	TGTGCCAGCAGCCCGGAGGCCTGGGGCACAGATACGCAGTATTTT
TRBV10-3	-	TRBJ2-1	-	CAITREYSYNEQFF	TGTGCCATCACCCGGGAGTACTCCTACAATGAGCAGTTCTTC